This entry lists 32 T cell receptor beta chains sequenced from one sample in a study of CD8+CD57+ T cells in acquired aplastic anemia. The study profiled TCR beta VDJ and CDR3 using genomic DNA as template. TCRdb analysed the reads with MiXCR anew, one entry per CDR3 protein. The table lists over 150,000 distinct CDR3 sequences, about 54% of them singletons. CD8+CD57+ cell expansion had been shown by flow cytometry in patients chosen for sequencing. The specimen was sorted CD4+, CD8+, or CD8+CD57+ T cells (not recorded which) from PBMCs. The receptors derive from a human donor with aplastic anemia.

The sample holds many counts of this clonotype. The chain combines TRBV6-5 with TRBJ2-1; either TRBD1 or TRBD2 may fit D (5 bases each). Trimming left V 8 bases short and J 6 bases short, with 14 bases between. The CDR3 is made up of 13 amino acids. Germline CDR1 is MNHEY and CDR2 is SVGAGI. CDR3 DNA sequence: TGTGCCAGCGCCGGGACGGCGGGCAATGAGCAGTTCTTC. Amino acid sequence: CASAGTAGNEQFF.

This chain uses TRBV7-8 with TRBJ2-5; a possible D gene is TRBD2 (6 bases). Trimming removed 5 bases from V and 0 bases from J, with 19 bases in between. Germline V lookup: CDR1 SGHVS, CDR2 FQNEAQ. This CDR3 is 17 amino acids long. The CDR3 spells CASSIRGGTANQETQYF. CDR3 coding DNA: TGTGCCAGCAGCATACGCGGAGGGACGGCAAACCAAGAGACCCAGTACTTC.

The chain couples TRBV10-3 to TRBJ2-3, with D unresolved. The V gene lost 2 bases and the J gene lost 8 bases, with 11 bases spanning the gap. Germline CDR1 and CDR2: ENHRY and SYGVKD. The CDR3 is 13 amino acids. The CDR3 here is CAISEGSPGTQYF. The CDR3 DNA reads TGTGCCATCAGTGAGGGATCCCCAGGTACGCAGTATTTT.

This clonotype was observed at least ten times. The chain is built from TRBV2 and TRBJ2-5; D perhaps matches TRBD1 (6 bases). V was trimmed by 2 bases and J by 4 bases, leaving 11 bases between them. The CDR3 loop spans 14 amino acids. Germline V gene data show CDR1 as SNHLY and CDR2 as FYNNEI. The CDR3 nucleotides are TGTGCCAGCAGTGAACAAGGGGGAAGAGAGACCCAGTACTTC. Residues: CASSEQGGRETQYF.

This chain connects TRBV29-1 to TRBJ2-1; unclear D gene. CDR1 is SQVTM and CDR2 is ANQGSEA in the germline V gene. This CDR3 spans 12 amino acids. The V gene lost 4 bases and the J gene lost 6 bases, with 10 bases spanning the gap. The CDR3 DNA reads as TGCAGCGTTGTCTGGGGAAGCAATGAGCAGTTCTTC. Translating gives CSVVWGSNEQFF.

This chain uses TRBV2 with TRBJ2-5; 12 bases match TRBD1. The germline gives CDR1 SNHLY, CDR2 FYNNEI. J lost 5 bases, V lost 7 bases, and 5 bases had no gene match. The CDR3 totals 14 residues. In DNA, the CDR3 is TGTGCCAGCACCGGGACAGGGGGCGAGGAGACCCAGTACTTC. Protein sequence: CASTGTGGEETQYF.

This chain joins TRBV7-9 and TRBJ2-7, with D maybe TRBD1 (6 bases). The better agreement between TRBJ2-5 and the DNA end casts doubt on the J call. The CDR3 totals 15 residues. Germline lookup yields CDR1 SEHNR and CDR2 FQNEAQ (reference sequence). CDR3 in DNA: TGTGCCAGCAGCTATTCGGGACAACAAGGGGAGACCCAGTACTTC. Translated, it gives CASSYSGQQGETQYF.

In its sample, this clonotype was seen a few times. The gene calls are TRBV10-1 and TRBJ2-7; D gene unclear. Germline V gene lookup returns CDR1 WNHNN and CDR2 SYGVQD (reference sequence). The CDR3 length is 12 residues. Trimming shortened V by 3 bases and J by 4 bases, and 7 bases separated the two germline ends. The CDR3: CASSERGYEQYF. DNA for the CDR3: TGCGCCAGCAGTGAACGTGGATACGAGCAGTACTTC.

Concerning this clonotype itself: Mismatch with germline at one junction end may stem from a read error. The chain is built from TRBV10-2 and TRBJ2-7; TRBD2 matches 15 bases. The CDR3 runs to 16 residues. The germline CDR1 and CDR2 sequences are WSHSY and SAAADI. The CDR3: CASSTGTSGGPFEQYF. The CDR3 DNA sequence: TGTGCCAGCAGCACAGGGACTAGCGGGGGGCCATTCGAGCAGTACTTC.

Comments on this clonotype: A much larger clone lies one base from this, so it may be a read error. The chain is built from TRBV6-5 and TRBJ2-5, with D perhaps assigned TRBD1 or TRBD2 (6 bases each). The germline V gene has CDR1 MNHEY and CDR2 SVGAGI. The CDR3 runs to 13 residues. The CDR3 DNA sequence: TGTGCCAGCAGTTATGGGGGGCGAGAGACCCGGTACTTC. Translation gives CASSYGGRETRYF.

This clonotype was detected ten times or more. V usage is TRBV4-1 and J usage is TRBJ1-1; 11 positions match TRBD1. CDR1 MGHRA and CDR2 YSYEKL come from the germline V gene. This CDR3 comprises 15 residues. V lost 5 bases to trimming and J lost 8 bases; unmatched junction nucleotides: 10. Here the CDR3 DNA reads TGCGCCAGCAGCTACCAAAGGACAGGGGGCAGCGAAGCTTTCTTT. Protein: CASSYQRTGGSEAFF.

The chain combines TRBV6-1 with TRBJ2-3; the match to TRBD2 covers 11 bases. The V segment lost 1 base and the J segment 6 bases; nucleotides outside the gene matches: 9. The CDR3 spans 17 residues. Per germline, CDR1 MNHNS and CDR2 SASEGT. The CDR3 DNA follows: TGTGCCAGCAGTGAAGAGGCGGCTAGCGGGGGGTTGGATACGCAGTATTTT. Its translation is CASSEEAASGGLDTQYF.

This clonotype was recorded only once. J is TRBJ1-5 and V is TRBV19, with a weak D call TRBD1 (6 bases). There are 14 residues in the CDR3. Between the trimmed V and J ends, which lost 6 bases and 6 bases, there was a span of 15 bases. The germline V gene has CDR1 LNHDA and CDR2 SQIVND (reference sequence). The CDR3 nucleotides read TGTGCCAGTAGCAGAGGGGACACACTTCAGCCCCAGCATTTT. The encoded protein is CASSRGDTLQPQHF.

This chain joins TRBV2 and TRBJ1-2; D may be TRBD1 (6 bases). This CDR3 has 13 residues. V dropped 6 bases and J dropped 4 bases, with 12 bases sitting between them. From germline, CDR1 is SNHLY and CDR2 FYNNEI. CDR3 protein: CASRVTGIYGYTF. CDR3 nucleotides: TGTGCCAGCAGGGTTACAGGGATCTATGGCTACACCTTC.

For the CDR3, the DNA is TGCGCCAGCAGCTTGCAGTCTCTCCTCACAGATACGCAGTATTTT. It codes for CASSLQSLLTDTQYF. This chain links TRBV5-1 with TRBJ2-3; no definite D call. Germline CDR1 reads SGHRS; CDR2 reads YFSETQ. Trimming shortened V by 1 base and J by 2 bases, and 11 bases separated the two germline ends. The CDR3 is made up of 15 amino acids.

This clonotype was counted between two and nine times. This chain joins TRBV6-1 and TRBJ2-7; D is unclear. Germline CDR1 and CDR2: MNHNS and SASEGT. Trimming took off 7 bases at V and 3 bases at J, with 7 bases between the two ends. CDR3 size: 11 residues. As DNA, the CDR3 is TGTGCCAGCACGGCCTTCTACGAGCAGTACTTC. It is translated as CASTAFYEQYF.

The CDR3 sequence: CASSEQGQGGDEQFF. CDR3 nucleotides: TGTGCCAGCAGTGAACAGGGACAGGGTGGCGATGAGCAGTTCTTC. The chain joins TRBV6-1 to TRBJ2-1; 9 bases map to TRBD1. The length of the CDR3 is 15 residues. Germline assignment: CDR1 MNHNS and CDR2 SASEGT. The V segment lost 2 bases and the J segment 8 bases; nucleotides outside the gene matches: 7.

The count of this clonotype is one. The chain combines TRBV7-2 with TRBJ1-5; D may be TRBD1 (5 bases). This CDR3 is built from 12 residues. Germline V gene sequence: CDR1 SGHTA, CDR2 FQGNSA. Trimming removed 6 bases from V and 6 bases from J, with 9 bases in between. In nucleotides, the CDR3 is TGTGCCAGCAGTCACCAGGGTCAGCCCCAGCATTTT. The encoded protein is CASSHQGQPQHF.

This clonotype was seen repeatedly, ten times or more. The chain recombines TRBV7-9 with TRBJ2-1; D gene uncertain. The CDR3 is 13 residues long. Germline lookup yields CDR1 SEHNR and CDR2 FQNEAQ (reference sequence). Trimming took 5 bases from V and 9 from J, leaving 14 bases between them. CDR3 sequence reads: CASSEPVLVEQFF. CDR3 DNA: TGTGCCAGCAGCGAACCCGTCTTGGTTGAGCAGTTCTTC.

The V gene is TRBV7-6, the J gene TRBJ2-1, with TRBD1 matching 11 bases. V trimming: 4 bases; J trimming: 7 bases; junction bases outside the gene matches: 3. Germline V gives CDR1 SGHVS, CDR2 FNYEAQ. The CDR3 covers 14 residues. CDR3 nucleotide sequence: TGTGCCAGCAGCTCCTGGGACAGGGGGAATGAGCAGTTCTTC. As protein: CASSSWDRGNEQFF.

This clonotype was detected many times. The rearrangement uses TRBV5-1 and TRBJ2-1, with TRBD2 identical over 9 bases. CDR1 SGHRS and CDR2 YFSETQ come from the germline V gene. The CDR3 extends over 16 amino acids. The junction had 11 bases not matched to a gene; V was cut back by 3 bases and J by 7 bases. The CDR3 region has the DNA TGCGCCAGCAGCTACCTACTAGCGGGTCCCGTGAATGAGCAGTTCTTC. This gives the protein CASSYLLAGPVNEQFF. Using reference TRBV5-1 and TRBJ2-1 for the parts outside the CDR3, the full variable domain is KAGVTQTPRYLIKTRGQQVTLSCSPISGHRSVSWYQQTPGQGLQFLFEYFSETQRNKGNFPGRFSGRQFSNSRSEMNVSTLELGDSALYLCASSYLLAGPVNEQFFGPGTRLTVL.

The J gene is TRBJ2-7, the V gene TRBV7-9, with D perhaps given as TRBD1 or TRBD2 (5 bases each). The germline V gene encodes CDR1 SEHNR and CDR2 FQNEAQ (reference sequence). The CDR3 loop spans 12 amino acids. Trimming removed 1 base at V and 7 bases at J, with 8 bases between. CDR3 coding DNA: TGTGCCAGCAGCTTAGTTTGGGGGGAGCAGTACTTC. This encodes CASSLVWGEQYF.

To note about this clonotype: At one end, the junction sequence differs from germline, possibly due to a read error. The gene calls are TRBV25-1 and TRBJ1-4; D remains unclear. The CDR3 loop spans 14 amino acids. Germline V lookup: CDR1 MGHDK, CDR2 SYGVNS. The CDR3 reads CASSVPGANEELFF. In nucleotides, the CDR3 is TGTGCCAGCAGTGTCCCGGGCGCCAATGAAGAACTGTTTTTT.

The rearrangement uses TRBV12-3 or TRBV12-4 and TRBJ1-3, with 7 bases identical to TRBD1. V dropped 4 bases and J dropped 3; count of bases not matched to a gene: 12. The CDR3 covers 17 residues. CDR3 loop: CASSSIWTGPSGNTIYF. CDR3 bases: TGTGCCAGCAGTTCAATATGGACAGGACCAAGTGGAAACACCATATATTTT.

As DNA, the CDR3 is TGTGCCAGCCCAACGGGGGACAGGGTTTATGGCTACACCTTC. Translating it yields CASPTGDRVYGYTF. The chain couples TRBV6-1 to TRBJ1-2; 9 bases map to TRBD1. CDR1 MNHNS and CDR2 SASEGT come from the germline V gene. The CDR3 length is 14 residues. V was clipped by 8 bases and J by 5 bases; unmatched bases: 9.

This clonotype has more than one count but fewer than ten. V is TRBV29-1 and J is TRBJ2-1; 11 positions match TRBD2. The V gene's germline CDR1 is SQVTM and CDR2 ANQGSEA. The CDR3 runs 14 residues. Trimming removed 4 bases from V and 4 bases from J; junction bases left unmatched: 3. The CDR3 DNA sequence: TGCAGCGTTGTCGGGACTAGCGGTTACAATGAGCAGTTCTTC. Protein sequence: CSVVGTSGYNEQFF.

Many counts were recorded for this clonotype. The chain uses TRBV7-2 and TRBJ1-2; tentative D call: TRBD1 (5 bases). The CDR3 totals 11 residues. Per the germline V gene, CDR1 is SGHTA and CDR2 is FQGNSA. Trimming cost V 6 bases and J 13 bases, with 15 bases left between them. The CDR3 DNA sequence: TGTGCCAGCAGTCGGACACAATCTTCCACCTTC. Translating it yields CASSRTQSSTF.

The rearrangement links TRBV2 to TRBJ2-7; either TRBD1 or TRBD2 may fit D (5 bases each). The ends were cut back, 6 bases at V and 4 bases at J, with 16 bases in the middle. There are 14 residues in the CDR3. Germline CDR1 is SNHLY and CDR2 is FYNNEI. The CDR3 DNA follows: TGTGCCAGCAGCCGATCCGGGACGCGGTACGAGCAGTACTTC. This encodes CASSRSGTRYEQYF.

The rearrangement joins TRBV20-1 to TRBJ2-7, with D maybe TRBD2 (5 bases). Germline CDR1 reads DFQATT; CDR2 reads SNEGSKA (reference sequence). Trimming left V 3 bases short and J 6 bases short, with 18 bases between. This CDR3 spans 14 amino acids. The DNA for the CDR3 is TGCAGTGCTAGGGTGGTCGCTAGCTCCGCCGAGCAGTACTTC. Its translation is CSARVVASSAEQYF.

This clonotype was seen ten or more times. The CDR3 loop is CASSLEVTGRYEQYF. In nucleotides, the CDR3 is TGTGCCAGCAGCTTGGAGGTGACAGGTCGCTACGAGCAGTACTTC. The chain has TRBV5-6 and TRBJ2-7; weak D call: TRBD1 (6 bases). The CDR3 loop spans 15 amino acids. Looked up from germline, CDR1 is SGHDT and CDR2 is YYEEEE. V lost 0 bases, J lost 3 bases, and 13 bases lay in between.

The chain recombines TRBV5-1 with TRBJ2-7; TRBD1 matches 7 bases. This CDR3 is built from 13 residues. The V and J ends lost 4 bases and 4 bases, in that order; junction bases with no gene match: 5. CDR1 SGHRS and CDR2 YFSETQ come from the germline V gene. As DNA, the CDR3 is TGCGCCAGCAGCAGAGGACAGGAATACGAGCAGTACTTC. Its protein product is CASSRGQEYEQYF.

In this sample, this clonotype turned up once. This chain connects TRBV11-1 to TRBJ2-3; no definite D call. In germline, CDR1 is SGHAT, CDR2 FQDESV (reference sequence). The CDR3 covers 11 residues. V lost 8 bases and J lost 3, with 6 bases in between. CDR3: CASLETDTQYF. CDR3 sequence (DNA): TGTGCCAGCCTGGAGACAGATACGCAGTATTTT. The complete variable domain, with remaining parts taken from reference TRBV11-1 and TRBJ2-3, reads EAEVAQSPRYKITEKSQAVAFWCDPISGHATLYWYRQILGQGPELLVQFQDESVVDDSQLPKDRFSAERLKGVDSTLKIQPAELGDSAMYLCASLETDTQYFGPGTRLTVL.